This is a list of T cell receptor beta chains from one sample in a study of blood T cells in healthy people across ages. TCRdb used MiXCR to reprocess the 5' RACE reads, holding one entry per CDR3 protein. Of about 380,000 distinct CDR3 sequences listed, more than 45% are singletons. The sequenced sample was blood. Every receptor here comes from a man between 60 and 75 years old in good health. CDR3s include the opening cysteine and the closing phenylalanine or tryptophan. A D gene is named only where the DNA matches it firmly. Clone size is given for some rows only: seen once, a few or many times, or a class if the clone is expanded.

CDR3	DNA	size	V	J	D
CASRGQAGLSGYTF	TGTGCCAGCAGGGGACAGGCTGGCCTCTCTGGCTACACCTTC	few	TRBV6-5	TRBJ1-2	TRBD1
CASSERAGAGGYTF	TGTGCCAGCAGTGAACGAGCGGGGGCGGGGGGCTACACCTTC	few	TRBV25-1	TRBJ1-2	-
CSASVSTVYNEQFF	TGCAGTGCTAGCGTGAGTACAGTCTACAATGAGCAGTTCTTC	-	TRBV20-1	TRBJ2-1	-
CASSLALRGQRETQYF	TGTGCCAGCAGCTTAGCCCTTAGGGGGCAGCGAGAGACCCAGTACTTC	-	TRBV11-2	TRBJ2-5	TRBD1
CASSYWQGRETQYF	TGTGCCAGCAGTTACTGGCAGGGCCGAGAGACCCAGTACTTC	-	TRBV6-5	TRBJ2-5	-
CAASRGKSSYEQYF	TGTGCCGCCTCCCGGGGAAAAAGCTCCTACGAGCAGTACTTC	-	TRBV28	TRBJ2-7	-
CASRRDPADHEQYF	TGTGCCAGTCGCCGTGACCCTGCAGACCACGAGCAGTACTTC	-	TRBV11-2	TRBJ2-7	-
CASTSASSPLHF	TGTGCCAGCACCTCTGCAAGCTCACCCCTCCACTTT	-	TRBV2	TRBJ1-6	-
CASSQEDGGSSTDTQYF	TGTGCCAGCAGCCAAGAAGACGGGGGCAGTAGCACAGATACGCAGTATTTT	-	TRBV4-2	TRBJ2-3	-
CSAPGGRVKETQYF	TGCAGTGCCCCGGGGGGGAGGGTAAAAGAGACCCAGTACTTC	-	TRBV20-1	TRBJ2-5	TRBD2
CASSQGGSYNEQFF	TGTGCCAGCAGCCAAGGGGGGTCCTACAATGAGCAGTTCTTC	-	TRBV14	TRBJ2-1	-
CASDGGGALTAFF	TGTGCCAGCGATGGCGGGGGCGCATTAACGGCTTTCTTT	-	TRBV6-2/TRBV6-3	TRBJ1-1	-
CASTIRRSQETQYF	TGTGCCAGCACCATTCGACGGAGTCAAGAGACCCAGTACTTC	many	TRBV2	TRBJ2-5	-
CASSPGHLYGYTF	TGTGCCAGCAGTCCGGGACATCTCTATGGCTACACCTTC	few	TRBV28	TRBJ1-2	-
CASSLRGIGIQYF	TGTGCCAGCAGCTTGCGGGGTATCGGCATTCAGTACTTC	-	TRBV5-8	TRBJ2-4	-
CSVAGTSGSAPSNEQFF	TGCAGCGTTGCCGGGACTAGCGGGAGCGCCCCCTCCAATGAGCAGTTCTTC	few	TRBV29-1	TRBJ2-1	TRBD2
CAIKVGGEQYF	TGTGCCATCAAGGTTGGGGGGGAGCAGTACTTC	-	TRBV10-3	TRBJ2-4	TRBD2
CASSPQGGDTQYF	TGTGCCAGTTCGCCCCAGGGGGGGGATACGCAGTATTTT	-	TRBV7-2	TRBJ2-3	-
CASSEGPTGSQPQHF	TGTGCCAGCAGTGAAGGGCCTACAGGGAGTCAGCCCCAGCATTTT	-	TRBV6-1	TRBJ1-5	-
CASSMDHGYTF	TGTGCCAGTAGTATGGACCATGGCTACACCTTC	-	TRBV19	TRBJ1-2	-
CASSLGGTRINEQFF	TGTGCCAGCAGCTTAGGGGGGACTAGAATCAATGAGCAGTTCTTC	-	TRBV11-3	TRBJ2-1	TRBD2
CASKKDSDTQYF	TGTGCCAGCAAGAAAGACTCAGATACGCAGTATTTT	few	TRBV6-2/TRBV6-3	TRBJ2-3	-
CASSTLTDTQYF	TGTGCCAGCAGCACCCTTACAGATACGCAGTATTTT	few	TRBV12-3/TRBV12-4	TRBJ2-3	-
CASSSSGGVDTQYF	TGTGCCAGCAGTTCTAGCGGGGGGGTAGATACGCAGTATTTT	few	TRBV28	TRBJ2-3	TRBD2